This is a list of T cell receptor beta chains from one sample in a study of patients and donors after allogeneic stem cell transplantation. MiXCR, applied by TCRdb to the RT-PCR reads, yields one record per CDR3 protein. The table records about a million distinct CDR3 sequences, roughly 18% of them present only once. The source material was blood, either unsorted or a sorted T cell fraction (not recorded which). All receptors come from a human donor who was either an allogeneic HSCT recipient or a stem cell or donor lymphocyte infusion donor (not recorded which). It is not recorded whose cells these are; they may come from a transplant donor. CDR3s include the opening cysteine and the closing phenylalanine or tryptophan. D genes are given only for firm matches. Part of the rows lack a size; the others show once, few, many or a class for expanded clones.

TRBV20-1	TRBJ2-7	TRBD2	14	.	CSANSGGSWYEQYF	TGCAGTGCGAACTCTGGCGGGAGTTGGTACGAGCAGTACTTC
TRBV5-1	TRBJ1-1	.	15	.	CASSQAPGKHTEAFF	TGCGCCAGCAGCCAGGCTCCAGGGAAGCACACTGAAGCTTTCTTT
TRBV12-3/TRBV12-4	TRBJ2-5	.	15	many	CASSLGGPGGETQYF	TGTGCCAGCAGTTTGGGCGGACCTGGGGGAGAGACCCAGTACTTC
TRBV5-1	TRBJ2-2	TRBD2	16	few	CASSSTLAGATGELFF	TGCGCCAGCAGTTCTACTTTAGCGGGAGCGACCGGGGAGCTGTTTTTT
TRBV7-9	TRBJ1-2	TRBD1	15	.	CASSLARDRGYGYTF	TGTGCCAGCAGCTTAGCGCGGGACAGGGGTTATGGCTACACCTTC
TRBV20-1	TRBJ2-7	.	12	few	CSARQGVHEQYF	TGCAGTGCTAGACAGGGTGTACACGAGCAGTACTTC
TRBV4-1	TRBJ2-4	TRBD1	18	few	CASSPLGDRGLAKNIQYF	TGCGCCAGCAGCCCGCTCGGGGACAGGGGGTTAGCCAAAAACATTCAGTACTTC
TRBV4-3	TRBJ2-3	TRBD1	16	.	CASSQEGTGNSDTQYF	TGCGCCAGCAGCCAAGAGGGGACAGGGAATTCAGATACGCAGTATTTT
TRBV11-2	TRBJ2-7	TRBD1	15	few	CASSSYRDREREQYF	TGTGCCAGCAGCTCCTACAGGGACAGGGAGAGGGAGCAGTACTTC
TRBV5-1	TRBJ2-1	TRBD1	14	.	CASSPRQGFNEQFF	TGCGCCAGCAGCCCCCGACAGGGCTTTAATGAGCAGTTCTTC
TRBV7-2	TRBJ2-5	.	15	.	CASSLDGGAQETQYF	TGTGCCAGCAGCTTAGACGGGGGAGCACAAGAGACCCAGTACTTC
TRBV20-1	TRBJ2-1	TRBD1	13	.	CSAPQGARDEQFF	TGCAGTGCCCCACAGGGGGCAAGGGATGAGCAGTTCTTC
TRBV30	TRBJ2-7	.	11	.	CAWSRSYEQYF	TGTGCCTGGAGTCGCAGTTACGAGCAGTACTTC
TRBV2	TRBJ2-7	.	15	.	CASSVEGAGAGEQYF	TGTGCCAGCAGTGTGGAAGGGGCTGGGGCTGGCGAGCAGTACTTC
TRBV6-2/TRBV6-3	TRBJ2-2	TRBD2	18	few	CASSYSYPSGGETGELFF	TGTGCCAGCAGTTACTCTTACCCTAGCGGGGGGGAGACCGGGGAGCTGTTTTTT
TRBV9	TRBJ1-4	.	12	.	CASGTGVEKLFF	TGTGCCTCGGGAACCGGGGTGGAAAAACTGTTTTTT
TRBV10-3	TRBJ2-2	TRBD1	14	.	CAITEGQGAGELFF	TGTGCCATCACCGAGGGACAGGGGGCCGGGGAGCTGTTTTTT